The clone carrying this TCR beta chain was found a few times. Its antigen is unidentified. The entry originates in a study of PD-1 blockade in classical Hodgkin lymphoma. Regarding the study as a whole: Patients with a complete response exhibited baseline diversity comparable to newly diagnosed patients. Exclusion covered patients beginning nivolumab under 1 year post-ASCT. Underlying causes for the observed repertoire differences were not defined, possibly disease activity or prior therapy. Reports described newly diagnosed patients as having lower baseline TCR diversity than healthy donors.

Germline V CDR1 and CDR2: SGHRS, YFSETQ. CDR3 length: 15 residues. The ends lost 4 bases at V and 6 bases at J; junction bases unmatched: 5. No patient escaped relapse after autologous stem cell transplantation, and brentuximab vedotin exposure varied. This table comes from immunoSEQ multiplex PCR, and its TCRdb copy is limited to in-frame clones, with some not included. The sample holds about 30,000 clones, 70% to 80% seen once. The chain links TRBV5-1 to TRBJ1-6, with 9 bases aligning to TRBD1. This TCR came from a human donor with classical Hodgkin lymphoma. Sequencing was performed on peripheral blood mononuclear cells (PBMCs), taken before the second cycle of nivolumab. The DNA of the CDR3 is TGCGCCAGCAGCCGTTGGGGACAGGGTAATTCACCCCTCCACTTT. Protein sequence: CASSRWGQGNSPLHF.